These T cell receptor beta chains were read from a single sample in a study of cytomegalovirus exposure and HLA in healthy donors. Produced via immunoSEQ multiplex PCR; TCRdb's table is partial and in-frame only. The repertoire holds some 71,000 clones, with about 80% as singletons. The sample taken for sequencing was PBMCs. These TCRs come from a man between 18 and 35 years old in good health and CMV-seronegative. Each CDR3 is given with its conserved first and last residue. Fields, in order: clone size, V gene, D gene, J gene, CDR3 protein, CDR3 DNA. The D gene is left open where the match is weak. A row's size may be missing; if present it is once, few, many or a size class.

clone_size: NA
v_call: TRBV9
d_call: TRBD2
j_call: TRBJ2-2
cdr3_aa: CASSPTGGNTGELFF
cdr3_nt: TGTGCCAGCAGCCCTACGGGGGGGAACACCGGGGAGCTGTTTTTT

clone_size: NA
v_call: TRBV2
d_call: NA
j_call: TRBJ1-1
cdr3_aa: CANPPYRANTEAFF
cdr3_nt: TGTGCCAATCCTCCGTACAGGGCGAACACTGAAGCTTTCTTT

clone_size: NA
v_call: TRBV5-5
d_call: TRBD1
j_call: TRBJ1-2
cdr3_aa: CASSLAGGGNYGYTF
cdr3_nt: TGTGCCAGCAGCTTGGCAGGGGGAGGTAACTATGGCTACACCTTC

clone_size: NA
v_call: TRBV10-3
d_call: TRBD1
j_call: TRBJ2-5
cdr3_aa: CAISELGTDEETQYF
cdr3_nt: TGTGCCATCAGTGAGTTGGGGACAGACGAAGAGACCCAGTACTTC

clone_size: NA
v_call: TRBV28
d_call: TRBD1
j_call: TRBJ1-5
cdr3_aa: CASSLSTGGLQPQHF
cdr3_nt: TGTGCCAGCAGTTTAAGTACAGGGGGGCTTCAGCCCCAGCATTTT

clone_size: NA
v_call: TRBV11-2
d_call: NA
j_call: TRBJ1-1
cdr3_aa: CASSLQGTNTEAFF
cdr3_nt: TGTGCCAGCAGCCTGCAGGGTACCAACACTGAAGCTTTCTTT

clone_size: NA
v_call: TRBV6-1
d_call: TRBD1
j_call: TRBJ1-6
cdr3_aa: CASIEGTVYNSPLHF
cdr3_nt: TGTGCCAGCATCGAAGGGACAGTCTATAATTCACCCCTCCACTTT

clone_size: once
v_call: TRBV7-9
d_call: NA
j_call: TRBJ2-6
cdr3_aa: CASSPPAGGANVLTF
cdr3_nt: TGTGCCAGCAGCCCCCCAGCGGGTGGGGCCAACGTCCTGACTTTC

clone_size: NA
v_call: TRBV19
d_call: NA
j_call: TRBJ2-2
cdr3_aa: CASSGQGNTGELFF
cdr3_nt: TGTGCCAGTAGTGGCCAGGGCAACACCGGGGAGCTGTTTTTT

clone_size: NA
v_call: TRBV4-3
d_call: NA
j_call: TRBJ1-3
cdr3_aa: CASSQGRSSGNTIYF
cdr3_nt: TGCGCCAGCAGCCAAGGACGGAGCTCTGGAAACACCATATATTTT

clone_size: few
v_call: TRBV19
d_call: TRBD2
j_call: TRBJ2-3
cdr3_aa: CASSNRPSGVADTQYF
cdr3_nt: TGTGCCAGTAGTAACCGACCTAGCGGGGTGGCAGATACGCAGTATTTT

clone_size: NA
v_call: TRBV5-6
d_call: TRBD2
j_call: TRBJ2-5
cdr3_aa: CASSFLSSGEETQYF
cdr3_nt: TGTGCCAGCAGCTTTCTATCTAGCGGGGAGGAGACCCAGTACTTC

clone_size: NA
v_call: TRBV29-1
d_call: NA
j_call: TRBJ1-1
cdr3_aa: CSVFGRTEAFF
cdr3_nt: TGCAGCGTTTTCGGGAGGACTGAAGCTTTCTTT

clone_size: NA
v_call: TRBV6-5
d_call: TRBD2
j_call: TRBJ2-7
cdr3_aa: CASSASGGPYEQYF
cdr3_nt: TGTGCCAGCAGTGCTAGCGGGGGGCCCTACGAGCAGTACTTC

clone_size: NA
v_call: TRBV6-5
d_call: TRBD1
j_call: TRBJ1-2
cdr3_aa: CASSYSGTGGNGYTF
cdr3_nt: TGTGCCAGCAGTTACAGCGGGACAGGGGGGAATGGCTACACCTTC

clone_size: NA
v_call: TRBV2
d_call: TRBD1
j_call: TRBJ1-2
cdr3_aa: CASSETGQHYGYTF
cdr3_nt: TGTGCCAGCAGTGAAACGGGACAGCACTATGGCTACACCTTC

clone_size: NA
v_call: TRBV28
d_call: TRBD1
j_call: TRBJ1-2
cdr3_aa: CASDEQGNYGYTF
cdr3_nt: TGTGCCAGCGATGAACAGGGGAACTATGGCTACACCTTC

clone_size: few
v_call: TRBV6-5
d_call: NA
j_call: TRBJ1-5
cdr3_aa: CASRNLGTGNQPQHF
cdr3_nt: TGTGCCAGCAGAAATCTAGGGACTGGCAATCAGCCCCAGCATTTT

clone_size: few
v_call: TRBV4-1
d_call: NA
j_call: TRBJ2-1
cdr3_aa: CASSQEDSSAPYNEQFF
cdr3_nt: TGCGCCAGCAGCCAAGAGGATTCAAGCGCCCCATACAATGAGCAGTTCTTC

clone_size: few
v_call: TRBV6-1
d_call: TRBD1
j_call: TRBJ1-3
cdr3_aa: CASSEATGGNTIYF
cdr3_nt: TGTGCCAGCAGTGAAGCGACAGGGGGAAACACCATATATTTT

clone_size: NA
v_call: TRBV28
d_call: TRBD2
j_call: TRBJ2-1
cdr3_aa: CASRRGSPYNEQFF
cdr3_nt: TGTGCCAGCAGGCGGGGGTCCCCCTACAATGAGCAGTTCTTC

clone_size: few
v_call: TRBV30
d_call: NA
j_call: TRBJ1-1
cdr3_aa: CAWSVQEGSAFF
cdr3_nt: TGTGCCTGGAGTGTACAGGAGGGAAGCGCTTTCTTT

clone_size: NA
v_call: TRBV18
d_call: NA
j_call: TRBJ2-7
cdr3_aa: CASSSTPGAGSSYEQYF
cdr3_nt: TGTGCCAGCTCATCTACCCCCGGGGCGGGGAGCTCCTACGAGCAGTACTTC

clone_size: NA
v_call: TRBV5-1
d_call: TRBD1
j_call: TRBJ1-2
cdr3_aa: CASSLEGGGGYTF
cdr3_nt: TGCGCCAGCAGCTTGGAAGGGGGCGGCGGCTACACCTTC

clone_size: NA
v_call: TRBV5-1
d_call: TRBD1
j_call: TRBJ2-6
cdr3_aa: CASSFGTGGSGANVLTF
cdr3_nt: TGCGCCAGCAGCTTCGGGACAGGGGGTAGTGGGGCCAACGTCCTGACTTTC

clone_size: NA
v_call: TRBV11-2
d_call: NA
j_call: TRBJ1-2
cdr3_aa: CASSPYRAAEGYGYTF
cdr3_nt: TGTGCCAGCAGCCCATACCGGGCAGCGGAGGGCTATGGCTACACCTTC

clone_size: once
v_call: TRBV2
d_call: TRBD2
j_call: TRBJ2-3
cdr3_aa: CASGSGSYTDTQYF
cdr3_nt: TGTGCCAGCGGGAGCGGGAGCTACACAGATACGCAGTATTTT

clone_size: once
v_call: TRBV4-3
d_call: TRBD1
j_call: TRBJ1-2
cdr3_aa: CASSQATRSRTGGGYTF
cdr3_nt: TGCGCCAGCAGCCAAGCAACCCGCAGCAGGACAGGGGGTGGCTACACCTTC

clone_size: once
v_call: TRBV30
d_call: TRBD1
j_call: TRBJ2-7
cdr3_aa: CAWSPQDRVSYEQYF
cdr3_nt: TGTGCCTGGAGTCCACAGGACAGGGTGTCCTACGAGCAGTACTTC

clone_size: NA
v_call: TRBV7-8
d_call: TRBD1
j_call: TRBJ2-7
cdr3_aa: CASSLPAGGVEQYF
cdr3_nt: TGTGCCAGCAGCTTACCGGCAGGGGGCGTCGAGCAGTACTTC

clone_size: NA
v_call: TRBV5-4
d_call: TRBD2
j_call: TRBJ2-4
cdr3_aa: CASSLGGRTSLQYF
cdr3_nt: TGTGCCAGCAGCTTGGGAGGTAGGACTAGTCTGCAGTACTTC

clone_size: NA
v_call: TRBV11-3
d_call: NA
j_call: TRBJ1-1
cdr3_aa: CASSGRGHRNTEAFF
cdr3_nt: TGTGCCAGCAGTGGGAGGGGACACAGGAACACTGAAGCTTTCTTT

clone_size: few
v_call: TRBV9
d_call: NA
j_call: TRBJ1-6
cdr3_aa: CASSLSSYNSPLHF
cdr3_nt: TGTGCCAGCAGCCTCAGCTCCTATAATTCACCCCTCCACTTT

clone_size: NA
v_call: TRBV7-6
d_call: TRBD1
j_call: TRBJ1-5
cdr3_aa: CASSQEDRGPRGPQHF
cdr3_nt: TGTGCCAGCAGCCAAGAGGACAGGGGGCCAAGAGGGCCCCAGCATTTT

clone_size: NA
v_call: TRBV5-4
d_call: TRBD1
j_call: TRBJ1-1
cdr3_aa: CASSQSRGQGTEAFF
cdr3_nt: TGTGCCAGCAGCCAATCCAGGGGGCAAGGAACTGAAGCTTTCTTT

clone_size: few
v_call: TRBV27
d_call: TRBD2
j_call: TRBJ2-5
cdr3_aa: CASSHGGGWGETQYF
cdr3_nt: TGTGCCAGCAGCCATGGGGGGGGTTGGGGGGAGACCCAGTACTTC

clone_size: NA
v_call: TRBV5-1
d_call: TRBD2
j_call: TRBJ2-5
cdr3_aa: CASSWASGGVNTGETQYF
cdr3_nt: TGCGCCAGCAGCTGGGCTAGCGGGGGGGTGAACACGGGCGAGACCCAGTACTTC

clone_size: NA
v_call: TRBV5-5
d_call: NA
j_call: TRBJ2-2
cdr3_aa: CASRLSPQGSAGELFF
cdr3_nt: TGTGCCAGCAGATTATCCCCCCAGGGTTCGGCCGGGGAGCTGTTTTTT

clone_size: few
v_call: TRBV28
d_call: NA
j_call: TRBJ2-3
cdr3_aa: CASSLSTGRWDTQYF
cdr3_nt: TGTGCCAGCAGTTTATCGACAGGCCGTTGGGATACGCAGTATTTT

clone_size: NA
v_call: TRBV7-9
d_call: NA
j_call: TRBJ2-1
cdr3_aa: CASSSRSYNEQFF
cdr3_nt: TGTGCCAGCAGCTCCCGTTCCTACAATGAGCAGTTCTTC

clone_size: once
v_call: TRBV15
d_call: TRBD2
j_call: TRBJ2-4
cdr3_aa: CATSRRLAGGGDIQYF
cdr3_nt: TGTGCCACCAGCAGAAGACTAGCGGGGGGTGGAGACATTCAGTACTTC

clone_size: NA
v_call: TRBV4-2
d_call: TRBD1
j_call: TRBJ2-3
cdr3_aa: CASSPSTGETDTQYF
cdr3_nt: TGTGCCAGCAGCCCCTCGACAGGGGAGACAGATACGCAGTATTTT

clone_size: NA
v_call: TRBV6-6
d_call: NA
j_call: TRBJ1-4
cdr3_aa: CASRVSQGGNEKLFF
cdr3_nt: TGTGCCAGCAGAGTCTCACAGGGAGGGAATGAAAAACTGTTTTTT

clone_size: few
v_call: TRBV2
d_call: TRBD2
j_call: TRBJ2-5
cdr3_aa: CASSELAGALQETQYF
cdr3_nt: TGTGCCAGCAGTGAACTAGCGGGGGCCTTACAAGAGACCCAGTACTTC

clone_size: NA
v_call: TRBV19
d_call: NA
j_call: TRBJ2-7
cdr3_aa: CASSIPGTQPYEQYF
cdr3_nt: TGTGCCAGTAGTATTCCCGGGACACAACCCTACGAGCAGTACTTC

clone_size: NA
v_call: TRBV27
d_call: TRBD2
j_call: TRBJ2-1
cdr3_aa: CASKVGGGPSYNEQFF
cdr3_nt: TGTGCCAGCAAGGTGGGGGGGGGTCCATCCTACAATGAGCAGTTCTTC

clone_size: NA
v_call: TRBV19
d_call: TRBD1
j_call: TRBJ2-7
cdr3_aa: CASSQGQGFVDEQYF
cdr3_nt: TGTGCCAGTAGTCAGGGACAGGGGTTCGTCGACGAGCAGTACTTC

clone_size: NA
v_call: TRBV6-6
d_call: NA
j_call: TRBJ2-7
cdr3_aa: CASSPSGYEQYF
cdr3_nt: TGTGCCAGCAGCCCTTCAGGGTACGAGCAGTACTTC

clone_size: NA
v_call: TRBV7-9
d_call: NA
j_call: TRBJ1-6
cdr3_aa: CASSSEGRSPLHF
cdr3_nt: TGTGCCAGCAGCTCGGAGGGGCGGTCACCCCTCCACTTT

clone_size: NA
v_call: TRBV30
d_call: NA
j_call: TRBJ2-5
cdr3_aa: CAWSEGWPSRQATQETQYF
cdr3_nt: TGTGCCTGGAGTGAGGGTTGGCCTTCTAGACAGGCGACACAAGAGACCCAGTACTTC

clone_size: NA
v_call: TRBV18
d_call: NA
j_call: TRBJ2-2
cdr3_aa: CASSPRGTSNTGELFF
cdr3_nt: TGTGCCAGCTCACCACGAGGGACATCGAACACCGGGGAGCTGTTTTTT

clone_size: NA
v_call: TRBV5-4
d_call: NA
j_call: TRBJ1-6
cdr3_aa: CASTVDRPNSPLHF
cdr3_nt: TGTGCCAGCACCGTGGACAGACCTAATTCACCCCTCCACTTT

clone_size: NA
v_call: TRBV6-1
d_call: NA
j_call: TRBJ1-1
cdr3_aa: CASSSMGPANTEAFF
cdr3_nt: TGTGCCAGCAGTAGTATGGGCCCAGCGAACACTGAAGCTTTCTTT

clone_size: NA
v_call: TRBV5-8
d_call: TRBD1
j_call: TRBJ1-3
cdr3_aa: CASSLDRGSGNTIYF
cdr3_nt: TGTGCCAGCAGCTTGGACAGGGGGTCTGGAAACACCATATATTTT

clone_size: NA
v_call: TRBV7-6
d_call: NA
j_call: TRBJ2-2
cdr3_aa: CASSFGLAWGGELFF
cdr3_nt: TGTGCCAGCAGCTTCGGGCTAGCATGGGGCGGGGAGCTGTTTTTT

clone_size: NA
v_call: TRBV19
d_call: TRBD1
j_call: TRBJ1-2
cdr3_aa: CASSIILGRGEDGYTF
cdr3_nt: TGTGCCAGTAGTATCATCCTTGGCAGGGGGGAAGATGGCTACACCTTC

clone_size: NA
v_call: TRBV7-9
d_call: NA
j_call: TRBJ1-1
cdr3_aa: CASSYLVVENTEAFF
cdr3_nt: TGTGCCAGCAGCTACCTAGTGGTAGAGAACACTGAAGCTTTCTTT

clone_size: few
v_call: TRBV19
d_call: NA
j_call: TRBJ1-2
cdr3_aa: CASTPTKNYGYTF
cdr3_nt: TGTGCCAGTACCCCGACAAAGAACTATGGCTACACCTTC